This T cell receptor beta chain derives from a study of regulatory T cells in long-lasting Graves disease. As for the study in general: With positive TSH receptor antibodies and over 5 years of antithyroid drugs, Graves' disease was considered persistent. The study, taken as a whole, reports: There were preferences for TRBV28, TRBJ1-2 and TRBJ2-5 in persistent disease.

The time point: persistent/refractory GD, antithyroid drugs over 5 years with positive TRAb. With RNA extracted from PBMCs as input, the TCR library was made. This clonotype was found many times. Antigen: not known. According to the study, TCR beta libraries were built with iRepertoire HTBI primers and CDR3-region Arm-PCR. TCRdb recomputed calls from the multiplex PCR reads with MiXCR, one row per CDR3 protein. Among 400,000 to 500,000 distinct CDR3 sequences listed, roughly a fifth were seen once. Germline CDR1 is SGHTA and CDR2 is FQGNSA. Losses at the gene ends were 3 bases for V and 5 bases for J; bases not matched to a gene: 6. CDR3 size: 15 residues.

The V and J genes are TRBV7-2 and TRBJ2-2; 7 bases are shared with TRBD1. Sequences were derived from peripheral blood mononuclear cells (PBMCs), sampled when the disease was refractory, from a patient treated with antithyroid drugs. This clonotype was obtained from a female donor with Graves disease. CDR3 in amino acids: CASSFQPTGTGELFF. The CDR3 coding sequence is TGTGCCAGCAGCTTTCAGCCGACAGGGACCGGGGAGCTGTTTTTT.